These 12 T cell receptor beta chains came from one sample sequenced in a study of beta chain features in type 1 diabetes. The isolated RNA, all of it, was reverse transcribed, so expressed TCRB transcripts were what got sequenced. This table comes from immunoSEQ multiplex PCR, and its TCRdb copy is limited to in-frame clones, with some not included. The sample carries about 320,000 clones, 14% recorded once. Sequenced input: central memory CD4+ T cells from blood. These receptors came from a man younger than 45 in good health.

The V call is TRBV6-6, the J call TRBJ2-7; D not certain. V was shortened by 2 bases and J by 7 bases, with 9 bases between the two germline ends. The CDR3 spans 12 residues. CDR1 and CDR2 (germline): MNHNY, SVGAGI (reference sequence). The CDR3 DNA sequence: TGTGCCAGCAGTTACGGATCGGAAGAGCAGTACGTC. Translation: CASSYGSEEQYV.

In this sample, this clone turned up many times. The chain links TRBV7-9 to TRBJ2-7; D is ambiguous. Germline loops: CDR1 SEHNR, CDR2 FQNEAQ (reference sequence). Trimming removed 5 bases from V and 4 bases from J, with 12 bases in between. The CDR3 runs 13 residues. CDR3 DNA sequence: TGTGCCAGCAGCCCGAACGGCCGGTACGAGCAGTACGTC. Encoded protein: CASSPNGRYEQYV.

The table lists this clone with many counts. The rearrangement joins TRBV4-2 to TRBJ2-6; possibly TRBD2 for D (5 bases). V lost 4 bases and J 0 bases, leaving 10 bases between the germline ends. The length of the CDR3 is 16 residues. The V gene's germline CDR1 is LGHNA and CDR2 YNFKEQ. DNA for the CDR3: TGTGCCAGCAGCCCGACGGGGAGCTCTGGGGCCAACGTCCTGACTTTC. Its protein is CASSPTGSSGANVLTF.

The sample holds a few counts of this clone. This chain's CDR3 is CASSEGTGSQPQHF. The CDR3 DNA sequence: TGTGCCAGCAGTGAGGGGACAGGGAGTCAGCCCCAGCATTTT. The chain has TRBV2 and TRBJ1-5; 9 bases line up with TRBD1. With V trimmed by 3 bases and J by 6 bases, 3 bases remained unmatched. Germline CDR1 reads SNHLY; CDR2 reads FYNNEI. The CDR3 has 14 amino acids.

J is TRBJ1-2 and V is TRBV7-2, with a weak D call TRBD1 (6 bases). The CDR3 contains 13 residues. The germline V gene has CDR1 SGHTA and CDR2 FQGNSA. Trimming took 7 bases from V and 4 from J, leaving 13 bases between them. In DNA form, the CDR3 reads TGTGCCAGCACCGGGGGGCCCTTCTATGGCTACACCTTC. Encoded protein: CASTGGPFYGYTF.

This rearrangement joins TRBV4-2 to TRBJ2-1; tentative D call: TRBD2 (5 bases). V was shortened by 0 bases and J by 2 bases, with 8 bases between the two germline ends. Germline lookup yields CDR1 LGHNA and CDR2 YNFKEQ. CDR3 length: 15 amino acids. CDR3 protein: CASSQDSGAYNEQFF. DNA of the CDR3: TGTGCCAGCAGCCAAGACAGCGGAGCCTACAATGAGCAGTTCTTC.

This clone was seen a few times. The chain has TRBV30 and TRBJ2-3; D gene unclear. CDR1 is GTSNPN, CDR2 SVGIG, per germline (reference sequence). Trimming removed 2 bases from V and 1 base from J, with 10 bases in between. This CDR3 spans 14 amino acids. The CDR3 spells CAWSKISRTDTQYF. CDR3 DNA: TGTGCCTGGAGTAAGATTAGCCGCACAGATACGCAGTATTTT.

This clone came up a few times. The chain combines TRBV6-6 with TRBJ2-3, with unresolved D. The CDR3 has 15 residues. Trimming took off 3 bases at V and 0 bases at J, with 10 bases between the two ends. Germline CDR1 MNHNY, CDR2 SVGAGI (reference sequence). In DNA, the CDR3 is TGTGCCAGCAGTTATTGGGGAACAAGCACAGATACGCAGTATTTT. Translation: CASSYWGTSTDTQYF.

The sample holds a few counts of this clone. This chain joins TRBV29-1 and TRBJ1-3, with TRBD1 matching over 7 bases. V was clipped by 4 bases and J by 4 bases; unmatched bases: 4. CDR1 is SQVTM and CDR2 is ANQGSEA in the germline V gene. This CDR3 has 13 residues. Here the CDR3 DNA reads TGCAGCGTTGGACAGGGTTCCGGAAACACCATATATTTT. Translation gives CSVGQGSGNTIYF.

The CDR3 nucleotides are TGTGCCAGCAGCTTGTTAGGGAGCCGGGCCAAAAACATTCAGTACTTC. Its protein is CASSLLGSRAKNIQYF. The chain couples TRBV5-6 to TRBJ2-4; D is perhaps TRBD2 (5 bases). Between the trimmed V and J ends, which lost 1 base and 1 base, there was a span of 12 bases. Looked up from germline, CDR1 is SGHDT and CDR2 is YYEEEE. The CDR3 spans 16 residues.

This clone has ten or more counts. The genes are TRBV28 and TRBJ1-1; 9 positions match TRBD1. CDR3 length: 12 residues. The germline CDR1 and CDR2 sequences are MDHEN and SYDVKM. Trimming removed 5 bases from V and 10 bases from J; junction bases left unmatched: 5. CDR3 nucleotides: TGTGCCAGCAGTACGCCGACAGGGGGAGCTTTCTTT. Translated, it gives CASSTPTGGAFF. Full variable domain (outside the CDR3, taken from reference TRBV28 and TRBJ1-1): DVKVTQSSRYLVKRTGEKVFLECVQDMDHENMFWYRQDPGLGLRLIYFSYDVKMKEKGDIPEGYSVSREKKERFSLILESASTNQTSMYLCASSTPTGGAFFGQGTRLTVV.

V and J are TRBV4-2 and TRBJ2-2, with 9 bases aligning to TRBD2. Germline trimming cut 1 base from V and 4 bases from J; bases unmatched to any gene: 7. CDR1 LGHNA and CDR2 YNFKEQ come from the germline V gene. The CDR3 has 17 amino acids. Here the CDR3 DNA reads TGTGCCAGCAGCCAAGCAGGGGCACTAGCGGGCACCGGGGAGCTGTTTTTT. Amino acids: CASSQAGALAGTGELFF.